Listed below are T cell receptor beta chains from one sample, sequenced in a study of CD8 T cells in Susac syndrome. TCRdb redid the calling of the immunoSEQ multiplex PCR reads with MiXCR, one entry per CDR3 protein. The sample consists of roughly 120,000 distinct CDR3 sequences, 85% to 95% of them appearing once. The sequenced sample consisted of CD4+ T cells from PBMCs. The source is a human donor in good health. Each CDR3 is given with its conserved first and last residue. The order of the fields is V gene, J gene, D gene, CDR3 protein, CDR3 DNA. A D gene is named only where the DNA matches it firmly.

V: TRBV30
J: TRBJ2-5
D: TRBD2
CDR3: CAWSKPGLASRETQYF
DNA: TGTGCCTGGAGTAAACCGGGACTAGCGAGTAGAGAGACCCAGTACTTC

V: TRBV20-1
J: TRBJ2-5
D: .
CDR3: CSARSPIAAQETQYF
DNA: TGCAGTGCTAGGTCGCCAATAGCGGCCCAAGAGACCCAGTACTTC

V: TRBV5-1
J: TRBJ2-7
D: TRBD1
CDR3: CASSGGQGIHEQYF
DNA: TGCGCCAGCAGCGGGGGACAGGGGATCCACGAGCAGTACTTC

V: TRBV29-1
J: TRBJ1-1
D: TRBD1
CDR3: CSFRPRTGGPTEAFF
DNA: TGCAGCTTCCGGCCCCGGACAGGGGGCCCCACTGAAGCTTTCTTT

V: TRBV7-9
J: TRBJ1-6
D: .
CDR3: CASIREGSYNSPLHF
DNA: TGTGCCAGCATCCGAGAAGGCTCCTATAATTCACCCCTCCACTTT

V: TRBV7-2
J: TRBJ2-1
D: TRBD2
CDR3: CASSLAPSGAYNEQFF
DNA: TGTGCCAGCAGCTTAGCGCCTAGCGGGGCCTACAATGAGCAGTTCTTC

V: TRBV29-1
J: TRBJ2-3
D: TRBD2
CDR3: CSVESGREGPDTQYF
DNA: TGCAGCGTTGAATCGGGACGGGAGGGCCCTGATACGCAGTATTTT

V: TRBV29-1
J: TRBJ2-6
D: .
CDR3: CSITSSGANVLTF
DNA: TGCAGTATAACAAGCTCTGGGGCCAACGTCCTGACTTTC

V: TRBV24-1
J: TRBJ2-1
D: TRBD2
CDR3: CATSARTSGSSYNEQFF
DNA: TGTGCCACCAGTGCTCGGACTAGCGGGAGCTCCTACAATGAGCAGTTCTTC

V: TRBV7-2
J: TRBJ1-5
D: .
CDR3: CASSLEQLSNQPQHF
DNA: TGTGCCAGCAGCTTAGAACAGCTTAGCAATCAGCCCCAGCATTTT